One sample yielded the 32 T cell receptor beta chains listed below, sequenced in a study of graft-versus-host responses after intestinal transplantation. Antigen specificity for these receptors is unknown. Assay used: immunoSEQ multiplex PCR; TCRdb lists only in-frame clones, some missing. This repertoire shows around 110,000 clones, about 91% found once; its top ten account for over 0.6%. The sequencing used unstimulated CD4+ T cells sorted from spleen or lymph node cells, collected before transplant. Source of these receptors: a human donor who was the organ donor for an intestinal transplant.

This clone was seen a few times. The same CDR3 can be traced to other DNA sequences in this sample. The chain couples TRBV9 to TRBJ2-3; 9 bases map to TRBD1. Trimming cost V 2 bases and J 2 bases; bases outside gene matches: 3. The V gene's germline CDR1 is SGDLS and CDR2 YYNGEE. The CDR3 contains 15 residues. The CDR3 is CASSVGDRATDTQYF. The CDR3 region has the DNA TGTGCCAGCAGCGTCGGGGACAGGGCCACAGATACGCAGTATTTT. The full variable domain, rest sourced from reference TRBV9 and TRBJ2-3, is DSGVTQTPKHLITATGQRVTLRCSPRSGDLSVYWYQQSLDQGLQFLIQYYNGEERAKGNILERFSAQQFPDLHSELNLSSLELGDSALYFCASSVGDRATDTQYFGPGTRLTVL.

Only one count was recorded for this clone. V and J are TRBV6-1 and TRBJ2-7; TRBD1 is a possible D gene (6 bases). CDR3 length: 14 amino acids. The germline V gene encodes CDR1 MNHNS and CDR2 SASEGT. V was pared by 6 bases and J by 0 bases, with 12 bases between. CDR3 bases: TGTGCCAGCAGGTGGACAGACAGCTCCTACGAGCAGTACTTC. Translation: CASRWTDSSYEQYF.

The chain uses TRBV5-4 and TRBJ1-1, with 7 bases fitting TRBD1. The CDR3 spans 15 residues. V dropped 4 bases and J dropped 0; count of bases not matched to a gene: 6. CDR1 SGHNT and CDR2 YYREEE come from the germline V gene (reference sequence). CDR3 sequence reads: CASSPDRAMNTEAFF. In nucleotides, the CDR3 is TGTGCCAGCAGCCCCGACAGGGCTATGAACACTGAAGCTTTCTTT.

This clone was picked up one time. The rearrangement uses TRBV5-6 and TRBJ1-5; 8 nucleotides line up with TRBD1. The CDR3 is 15 residues long. V was pared by 4 bases and J by 0 bases, with 3 bases of the junction left unmatched. CDR1 SGHDT and CDR2 YYEEEE come from the germline V gene. In DNA, the CDR3 is TGTGCCAGCAGCGGGACAGGTAGTAGCAATCAGCCCCAGCATTTT. It specifies CASSGTGSSNQPQHF.

The chain has TRBV19 and TRBJ2-1; D unresolved. Germline V gives CDR1 LNHDA, CDR2 SQIVND (reference sequence). There are 11 residues in the CDR3. The ends were cut back, 3 bases at V and 12 bases at J, with 9 bases in the middle. The CDR3 region is CASSIQGRQFF. CDR3 nucleotides: TGTGCCAGTAGTATCCAAGGTCGGCAGTTCTTC.

V is TRBV5-1 and J is TRBJ2-5, with 8 positions matching TRBD1. From germline, CDR1 is SGHRS and CDR2 YFSETQ. The CDR3 has 15 residues. The ends lost 6 bases at V and 5 bases at J; junction bases unmatched: 12. CDR3 nucleotide sequence: TGCGCCAGCAATAGAGCCCAGGGGGCGGTGGAGACCCAGTACTTC. Translated: CASNRAQGAVETQYF.

CDR3: CASSEDALNTEAFF. For the CDR3, the DNA is TGTGCCAGCAGCGAAGACGCCCTGAACACTGAAGCTTTCTTT. This chain uses TRBV7-9 with TRBJ1-1; no clear D gene. Germline loops: CDR1 SEHNR, CDR2 FQNEAQ (reference sequence). V was shortened by 5 bases and J by 0 bases, with 10 bases between the two germline ends. The CDR3 is 14 amino acids.

This chain joins TRBV27 and TRBJ2-3; 14 nucleotides line up with TRBD2. The CDR3 is 19 amino acids. CDR1 MNHEY and CDR2 SMNVEV come from the germline V gene (reference sequence). The junction had 13 bases not matched to a gene; V was cut back by 5 bases and J by 3 bases. The CDR3: CASSHIRLAGGPGTDTQYF. CDR3 bases: TGTGCCAGCAGTCATATCCGACTAGCGGGAGGGCCTGGGACAGATACGCAGTATTTT.

The chain employs TRBV5-1 and TRBJ2-7; TRBD1 matches 11 bases. Germline V gives CDR1 SGHRS, CDR2 YFSETQ. The CDR3 length is 15 residues. The trim removed 4 bases at V and 6 bases at J, leaving 9 bases unmatched. Here the CDR3 reads CASSRGQGVRGEQYF. CDR3 sequence (DNA): TGCGCCAGCAGCCGGGGACAGGGGGTAAGAGGCGAGCAGTACTTC.

The chain has TRBV30 and TRBJ2-7; possibly TRBD2 for D (6 bases). V lost 3 bases, J lost 3 bases, and 15 bases lay in between. Per germline, CDR1 GTSNPN and CDR2 SVGIG (reference sequence). This CDR3 contains 14 residues. The CDR3 spells CAWRPRDSYYEQYF. Written as DNA, the CDR3 is TGTGCCTGGAGGCCCCGGGACTCTTACTACGAGCAGTACTTC.

This clone was recorded only once. The V gene is TRBV7-2, the J gene TRBJ2-1; D is undetermined. Trimming left V 2 bases short and J 3 bases short, with 8 bases between. The CDR3 contains 14 residues. Per germline, CDR1 SGHTA and CDR2 FQGNSA. The CDR3 DNA reads TGTGCCAGCAGCTTATGGGTTGGCTACAATGAGCAGTTCTTC. Its translation: CASSLWVGYNEQFF.

The chain joins TRBV7-8 to TRBJ2-5; unclear D gene. The CDR3 totals 13 residues. Germline V lookup: CDR1 SGHVS, CDR2 FQNEAQ. Trimming took 2 bases from V and 4 from J, leaving 8 bases between them. CDR3 in amino acids: CASSLLFRETQYF. In DNA, the CDR3 is TGTGCCAGCAGCTTATTATTTAGAGAGACCCAGTACTTC. The complete variable domain, with remaining parts taken from reference TRBV7-8 and TRBJ2-5, reads GAGVSQSPRYKVAKRGQDVALRCDPISGHVSLFWYQQALGQGPEFLTYFQNEAQLDKSGLPSDRFFAERPEGSVSTLKIQRTQQEDSAVYLCASSLLFRETQYFGPGTRLLVL.

With respect to this clone: This specimen includes other DNA sequences encoding the same CDR3. The chain combines TRBV29-1 with TRBJ1-3; 9 nucleotides match TRBD1. There are 12 residues in the CDR3. J gave up 3 bases and V 6 bases, and 0 bases lay outside the gene matches. Per germline, CDR1 SQVTM and CDR2 ANQGSEA. The CDR3 DNA reads TGCAGCGTGGACAGGGGTGGAAACACCATATATTTT. Protein product: CSVDRGGNTIYF.

This clone was recorded once. Other DNA sequences in this sample translate to the same CDR3. The chain uses TRBV18 and TRBJ2-3, with D uncertain. Germline CDR1 reads KGHSH; CDR2 reads LQKENI. The CDR3 is made up of 12 amino acids. V was shortened by 3 bases and J by 0 bases, with 1 base between the two germline ends. The DNA for the CDR3 is TGTGCCAGCTCACCGAGCACAGATACGCAGTATTTT. Its protein is CASSPSTDTQYF. Variable domain in full (rest from reference TRBV18 and TRBJ2-3): NAGVMQNPRHLVRRRGQEARLRCSPMKGHSHVYWYRQLPEEGLKFMVYLQKENIIDESGMPKERFSAEFPKEGPSILRIQQVVRGDSAAYFCASSPSTDTQYFGPGTRLTVL.

The chain employs TRBV5-1 and TRBJ1-2; the D gene is possibly TRBD1 (6 bases). The CDR3 runs to 13 residues. Trimming took 3 bases from V and 0 from J, leaving 6 bases between them. The germline V gene encodes CDR1 SGHRS and CDR2 YFSETQ. In nucleotides, the CDR3 is TGCGCCAGCAGCTGGGACACTAACTATGGCTACACCTTC. Translated: CASSWDTNYGYTF. The full variable domain, with the rest looked up from reference TRBV5-1 and TRBJ1-2, is KAGVTQTPRYLIKTRGQQVTLSCSPISGHRSVSWYQQTPGQGLQFLFEYFSETQRNKGNFPGRFSGRQFSNSRSEMNVSTLELGDSALYLCASSWDTNYGYTFGSGTRLTVV.

V gene TRBV28 combines with J gene TRBJ1-1, with D perhaps matching TRBD1 (6 bases). Germline V gene lookup returns CDR1 MDHEN and CDR2 SYDVKM. V was trimmed by 3 bases and J by 9 bases, leaving 20 bases between them. The CDR3 runs 15 residues. As DNA, the CDR3 is TGTGCCAGCAGTTTCCCCGGCCGACAGGAAACCCAAGCTTTCTTT. Its protein product is CASSFPGRQETQAFF.

This clone was counted between two and nine times. The V call is TRBV7-9, the J call TRBJ2-7; D gene ambiguous. The germline gives CDR1 SEHNR, CDR2 FQNEAQ (reference sequence). The CDR3 is made up of 15 amino acids. The ends were cut back, 5 bases at V and 9 bases at J, with 23 bases in the middle. CDR3 in DNA: TGTGCCAGCAGCCAAACCGCAGGCCCCTTATCTGGGCAGTACTTC. Amino acid sequence: CASSQTAGPLSGQYF.

The rearrangement joins TRBV29-1 to TRBJ1-6; the match to TRBD1 covers 9 bases. Germline V lookup: CDR1 SQVTM, CDR2 ANQGSEA. This CDR3 is built from 13 residues. V gave up 4 bases and J gave up 7 bases; unmatched junction bases: 2. In DNA form, the CDR3 reads TGCAGCGTTGGGGACAGGGAAAATTCACCCCTCCACTTT. It encodes CSVGDRENSPLHF.

Comment on this clone: This sample also contains other DNA sequences that code for the same CDR3. The chain employs TRBV6-1 and TRBJ1-3; unclear D gene. From germline, CDR1 is MNHNS and CDR2 SASEGT. Trimming removed 6 bases at V and 0 bases at J, with 6 bases between. The length of the CDR3 is 13 residues. CDR3 in amino acids: CASSPYSGNTIYF. The CDR3 nucleotides are TGTGCCAGCAGCCCCTACTCTGGAAACACCATATATTTT.

The J gene is TRBJ1-2, the V gene TRBV5-6; TRBD1 agrees at 9 bases. CDR3 length: 13 residues. Germline CDR1 and CDR2: SGHDT and YYEEEE. V dropped 1 base and J dropped 7; count of bases not matched to a gene: 2. In DNA, the CDR3 is TGTGCCAGCAGCTTGTGGGACAGGGCTGGCTACACCTTC. Its translation is CASSLWDRAGYTF.

The gene calls are TRBV4-3 and TRBJ1-5, with D possibly being TRBD1 (5 bases). The ends were cut back, 0 bases at V and 4 bases at J, with 10 bases in the middle. Germline V CDR1 and CDR2: LGHNA, YSLEER. The CDR3 contains 15 residues. For the CDR3, the DNA is TGCGCCAGCAGCCAAGATGGGGGAGAGAATCAGCCCCAGCATTTT. Translated, it gives CASSQDGGENQPQHF.

V and J are TRBV18 and TRBJ2-7; no definite D call. Trimming removed 0 bases from V and 4 bases from J, with 13 bases in between. CDR1 KGHSH and CDR2 LQKENI come from the germline V gene. This CDR3 region has 15 residues. CDR3 region: CASSPPSGQKYEQYF. The CDR3 nucleotides read TGTGCCAGCTCACCACCCTCAGGCCAAAAATACGAGCAGTACTTC.

V gene TRBV5-1 combines with J gene TRBJ2-3; maybe TRBD2 (5 bases). The CDR3 contains 13 residues. V was shortened by 7 bases and J by 5 bases, with 14 bases between the two germline ends. Per the germline V gene, CDR1 is SGHRS and CDR2 is YFSETQ. The CDR3 DNA is TGCGCCAGCCGAGAGGGTTCGGGAGATACGCAGTATTTT. Its protein is CASREGSGDTQYF.

The rearrangement uses TRBV5-4 and TRBJ1-2; tentative D call: TRBD1 (6 bases). CDR1 SGHNT and CDR2 YYREEE come from the germline V gene (reference sequence). V was trimmed by 2 bases and J by 5 bases, leaving 13 bases between them. CDR3 length: 14 residues. CDR3 bases: TGTGCCAGCAGCTTTAAGGACAGTAGTTATGGCTACACCTTC. It codes for CASSFKDSSYGYTF.

The chain recombines TRBV6-5 with TRBJ2-1, with 7 bases fitting TRBD2. Trimming cost V 0 bases and J 3 bases; bases outside gene matches: 5. The length of the CDR3 is 16 residues. Germline V gene lookup returns CDR1 MNHEY and CDR2 SVGAGI. The CDR3 protein is CASSYSGGVGYNEQFF. In DNA form, the CDR3 reads TGTGCCAGCAGTTACTCGGGGGGGGTTGGCTACAATGAGCAGTTCTTC.

The V gene is TRBV9, the J gene TRBJ2-1, with D maybe TRBD2 (5 bases). The CDR3 length is 16 residues. V shed 2 bases and J shed 2 bases, with 14 bases lying between them. Germline lookup yields CDR1 SGDLS and CDR2 YYNGEE. In nucleotides, the CDR3 is TGTGCCAGCAGCGTCAAACCCTTGACTACCTACAATGAGCAGTTCTTC. Translation gives CASSVKPLTTYNEQFF.

This rearrangement joins TRBV10-2 to TRBJ1-3, with a weak D call TRBD1 (5 bases). The V and J ends lost 0 bases and 0 bases respectively, with 9 bases between them. The CDR3 extends over 16 amino acids. Germline V gene sequence: CDR1 WSHSY, CDR2 SAAADI. CDR3 bases: TGCGCCAGCAGTGAGTCAGAGGGGCCCTCTGGAAACACCATATATTTT. It codes for CASSESEGPSGNTIYF.

This chain uses TRBV15 with TRBJ1-5, with D possibly TRBD1 on 5 matching bases. CDR3 size: 13 residues. Germline CDR1 LNHNV, CDR2 YYDKDF (reference sequence). V was trimmed by 3 bases and J by 5 bases, leaving 8 bases between them. The CDR3, as DNA: TGTGCCACCAGCAGTTGGGGGGATCAGCCCCAGCATTTT. Translation: CATSSWGDQPQHF.

The genes are TRBV6-5 and TRBJ1-2; D unresolved. Germline loops: CDR1 MNHEY, CDR2 SVGAGI. Between the trimmed V and J ends, which lost 5 bases and 0 bases, there was a span of 4 bases. CDR3 size: 12 residues. The CDR3 nucleotides are TGTGCCAGCAGTACCTCTAACTATGGCTACACCTTC. Protein sequence: CASSTSNYGYTF.

The chain combines TRBV6-5 with TRBJ1-3; perhaps TRBD1 as D (5 bases). Trimming removed 7 bases from V and 0 bases from J, with 13 bases in between. The germline V gene has CDR1 MNHEY and CDR2 SVGAGI. This CDR3 contains 15 residues. CDR3 protein: CASIQGPSSGNTIYF. Written as DNA, the CDR3 is TGTGCCAGCATCCAGGGCCCCTCCTCTGGAAACACCATATATTTT.

V is TRBV7-2 and J is TRBJ1-2, with 7 bases fitting TRBD1. The V gene's germline CDR1 is SGHTA and CDR2 FQGNSA. The CDR3 totals 13 residues. The V gene end was trimmed by 7 bases and the J gene end by 8 bases; junction bases not matched to a gene: 10. The chain's CDR3 is CASTPWQGDGYTF. CDR3 in DNA: TGTGCCAGCACCCCTTGGCAGGGGGACGGCTACACCTTC. Full variable domain (remainder filled in from reference TRBV7-2 and TRBJ1-2): GAGVSQSPSNKVTEKGKDVELRCDPISGHTALYWYRQSLGQGLEFLIYFQGNSAPDKSGLPSDRFSAERTGGSVSTLTIQRTQQEDSAVYLCASTPWQGDGYTFGSGTRLTVV.

The V gene is TRBV2, the J gene TRBJ1-5; 11 nucleotides agree with TRBD1. The CDR3 runs to 16 residues. J lost 4 bases, V lost 1 base, and 3 bases had no gene match. Looked up from germline, CDR1 is SNHLY and CDR2 is FYNNEI. The CDR3 is CASSEGTGGRNQPQHF. The CDR3 bases are TGTGCCAGCAGTGAAGGGACAGGGGGCCGAAATCAGCCCCAGCATTTT. Filled out from reference TRBV2 and TRBJ1-5, the complete variable domain reads EPEVTQTPSHQVTQMGQEVILRCVPISNHLYFYWYRQILGQKVEFLVSFYNNEISEKSEIFDDQFSVERPDGSNFTLKIRSTKLEDSAMYFCASSEGTGGRNQPQHFGDGTRLSIL.